This T cell receptor (beta chain) derives from a study of CD8+ T cells in alopecia areata. At the level of the study: Female C3H/HeJ recipients aged about 6-11 weeks got skin from C3H/HeJ graft donors aged about 6-13 months that had spontaneous alopecia.

cDNA serving as the sequencing template came from extracted, reverse transcribed RNA. Only in-frame clones appear in the TCRdb table, and some are missing; sequencing was by immunoSEQ multiplex PCR. The table lists about 110,000 clones, with no singletons. This clone was recorded a few times. Antigen unknown. Mouse germline and gene names are used. The study's findings and limits: The study found TCR sharing across patients less clear than in mice, possibly for HLA reasons. There were also resident alphabeta T cells of normal skin sequenced in scalp samples. Higher clonality was seen in lesional scalp than in normal scalp, especially in alopecia totalis/universalis.

This TCR was recovered from a C3H/HeJ mouse with alopecia areata. The strain's MHC: H2-k. The sample consisted of lesional skin.

CDR3 DNA (partial): TGTGCCAGCAACTGGGGGCTCAGTCAAAAC. It yields the protein CASNWGLSQN. The complete CDR3 reads CASNWGLSQNTLYF. The J gene is TRBJ2-4, the V gene TRBV19; TRBD2 aligns across 8 bases. Coverage ceases 4 residues before the CDR3 finishes, and the germline J gene fills in the end. The CDR3 consists of 14 residues. The V segment lost 6 bases and the J segment 0 bases; nucleotides outside the gene matches: 3. Germline V gene sequence: CDR1 FNHDT, CDR2 SITEND (reference sequence).